This TCR beta chain was found in a study of CXCR3-negative and CXCR3-positive naive CD8 T cells. The CDR3 is 15 amino acids. The germline V gene has CDR1 SGHRS and CDR2 YFSETQ. Carrying UMI labels, the TRB cDNA libraries were prepared through 5' RACE. Reanalyzing the 5' RACE reads, TCRdb keeps one entry per CDR3 protein, without DNA. This repertoire comprises some 9,600 distinct CDR3 sequences; its ten largest clones make up more than 0.8%. This rearrangement joins TRBV5-1 to TRBJ2-5; there is no DNA to check the TCRdb D call of TRBD2. The source of this sequence is a human donor in good health. Some clones in this sample may be carry-over from other donors' samples. Sequenced: naive CXCR3- CD8+ T cells from blood. Subset in this sample: CD45RO-CCR7+CD27+CD95- naive CD8+ T cells lacking CXCR3 (TNR3-). Here the CDR3 reads CASSFRGFLRETQYF.